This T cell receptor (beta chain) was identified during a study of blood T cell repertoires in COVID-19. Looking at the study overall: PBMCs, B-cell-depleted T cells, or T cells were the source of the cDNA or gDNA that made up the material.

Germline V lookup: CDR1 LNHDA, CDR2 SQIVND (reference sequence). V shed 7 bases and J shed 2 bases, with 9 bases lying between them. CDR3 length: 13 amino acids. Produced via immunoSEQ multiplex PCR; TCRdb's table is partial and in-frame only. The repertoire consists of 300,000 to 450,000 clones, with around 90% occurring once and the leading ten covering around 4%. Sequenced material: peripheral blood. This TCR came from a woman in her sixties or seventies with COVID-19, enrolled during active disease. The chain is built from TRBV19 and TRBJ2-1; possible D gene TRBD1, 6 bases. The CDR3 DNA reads TGTGCCAGTATAGGACAGACCTACAATGAGCAGTTCTTC. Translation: CASIGQTYNEQFF.